Here is one T cell receptor beta chain with its context. The sample comes from a study of human thymus T cells. The study used thymus tissue resected during corrective heart surgery. This CDR3 has 14 residues. Germline CDR1 reads MNHNY; CDR2 reads SVGAGI (reference sequence). Trimming removed 2 bases from V and 6 bases from J, with 13 bases in between. Clones were sequenced by immunoSEQ multiplex PCR, and TCRdb holds only the in-frame ones, with some missing. The sample lists tens of thousands of clones, 95% seen once, with approximately 0.032% in the top ten. This rearrangement joins TRBV6-6 to TRBJ2-5, with a possible D match to TRBD1 (6 bases). The sample comprised thymus tissue. The sequence was obtained from a girl under three years old with a congenital heart defect but otherwise immunologically healthy. The DNA of the CDR3 is TGTGCCAGCAGTTACCAGGGGTCCGGGAAGACCCAGTACTTC. Its translation: CASSYQGSGKTQYF.